This record looks at one T cell receptor beta chain sequence and its context. As yet, its antigen is unknown. The data stem from a study of radiotherapy plus CTLA-4 blockade in lung cancer. At the level of the study: Objective responses occurred in 15% to 20% of patients; around 31% had disease control.

Notes on the study in general: Early shifts in blood T cell clones, with interferon-beta, reportedly predicted response best. Subsequent to radiotherapy plus ipilimumab, tumor-derived TCR clones underwent expansion in blood.

Libraries were prepared by immunoSEQ multiplex PCR; TCRdb keeps only in-frame clonotypes and omits some of them. The sample contains 40,000 to 45,000 clones, more than 70% of which appear only once. This clonotype was obtained from a human donor with non-small cell lung cancer whose response to radiotherapy plus ipilimumab could not be evaluated. The sequenced sample was peripheral blood, obtained from a patient treated with radiotherapy plus ipilimumab.

CDR3 nucleotide sequence: TGTGCCAGCTCACCCCTCGCGAACACCGGGGAGCTGTTTTTT. This gives the protein CASSPLANTGELFF. This rearrangement joins TRBV18 to TRBJ2-2; D is unresolved. V lost 3 bases and J 0 bases, leaving 5 bases between the germline ends. The CDR3 length is 14 residues. CDR1 KGHSH and CDR2 LQKENI come from the germline V gene.